This record concerns one TCR beta chain sequence. The antigen remains undetermined. The gene names given are mouse names. The read terminates 1 residue before the CDR3 end, so the remaining end is supplied by the germline J gene. The CDR3 is 14 residues long. In germline, CDR1 is SNHLY, CDR2 FYNGKV (reference sequence). Trimming cost V 4 bases and J 1 base, with 10 bases left between them. Time point meaning: mouse harvest day 14 after allogeneic transplant. Mouse grafts combined 10^7 T-cell-depleted bone marrow cells with 10^6 splenic CD5+ T cells. B6 (H2b) cells into BALB/c (H2d) mice; tissues taken at day 7 or 14. The protocol was immunoSEQ multiplex PCR, while the TCRdb copy is restricted to in-frame clones and leaves out a portion. The sample lists roughly 2,600 clones; approximately 48% were seen once. This entry is derived from a study of tissue T cells after allogeneic stem cell transplantation. Overall study findings and caveats: Anatomically similar tissues had similar TCR repertoires within each patient. Few T cell clones were shared across patients, but motif clusters showed tissue-specific shared signatures.

The V call is TRBV3, the J call TRBJ1-2; a weak D match, TRBD1 (5 bases). This receptor was obtained from a female BALB/c mouse given C57BL/6 T cells with graft-versus-host disease after an allogeneic hematopoietic cell transplant. Sequencing was performed on lymph node tissue. The covered CDR3 bases are TGTGCCAGCAGCTCCTCGGGGGGAAACTCCGACTACACC. It yields the protein CASSSSGGNSDYT. The whole CDR3 region reads CASSSSGGNSDYTF.